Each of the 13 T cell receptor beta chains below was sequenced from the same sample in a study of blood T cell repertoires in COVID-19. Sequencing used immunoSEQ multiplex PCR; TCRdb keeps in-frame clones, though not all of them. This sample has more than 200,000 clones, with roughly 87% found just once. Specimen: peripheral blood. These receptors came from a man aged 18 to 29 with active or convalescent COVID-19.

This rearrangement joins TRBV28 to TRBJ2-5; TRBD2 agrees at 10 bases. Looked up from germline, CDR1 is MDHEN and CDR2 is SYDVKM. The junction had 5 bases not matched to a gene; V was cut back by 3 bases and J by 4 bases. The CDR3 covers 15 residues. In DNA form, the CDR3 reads TGTGCCAGCAGTTTGGAGCGGGAGGGCCTAGAGACCCAGTACTTC. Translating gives CASSLEREGLETQYF.

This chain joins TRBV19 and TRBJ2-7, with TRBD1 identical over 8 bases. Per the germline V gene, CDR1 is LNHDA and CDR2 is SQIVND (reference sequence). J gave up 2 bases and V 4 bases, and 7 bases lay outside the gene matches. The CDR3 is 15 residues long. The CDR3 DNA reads TGTGCCAGTAGTACCGTGGGGACAGGAACCTACGAGCAGTACTTC. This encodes CASSTVGTGTYEQYF.

The CDR3 region is CASSSAVGGKYGYTF. Here the CDR3 DNA reads TGTGCCAGCAGCTCGGCCGTCGGGGGGAAGTATGGCTACACCTTC. The J gene is TRBJ1-2, the V gene TRBV5-4, with D perhaps TRBD1 (5 bases). Germline V gives CDR1 SGHNT, CDR2 YYREEE (reference sequence). V lost 3 bases, J lost 5 bases, and 17 bases lay in between. There are 15 residues in the CDR3.

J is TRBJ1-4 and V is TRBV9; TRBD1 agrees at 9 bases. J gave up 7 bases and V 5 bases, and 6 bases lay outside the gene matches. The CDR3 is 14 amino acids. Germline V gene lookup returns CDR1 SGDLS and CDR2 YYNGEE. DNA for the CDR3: TGTGCCAGCAGTGTACAGGGGGCGAGTGAAAAACTGTTTTTT. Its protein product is CASSVQGASEKLFF.

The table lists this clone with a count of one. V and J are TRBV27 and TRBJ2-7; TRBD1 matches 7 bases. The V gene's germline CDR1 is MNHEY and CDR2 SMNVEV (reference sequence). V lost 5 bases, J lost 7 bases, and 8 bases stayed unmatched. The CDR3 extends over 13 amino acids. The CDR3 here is CASSKSRGQEQYF. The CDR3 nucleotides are TGTGCCAGCAGTAAGTCGAGGGGGCAGGAGCAGTACTTC.

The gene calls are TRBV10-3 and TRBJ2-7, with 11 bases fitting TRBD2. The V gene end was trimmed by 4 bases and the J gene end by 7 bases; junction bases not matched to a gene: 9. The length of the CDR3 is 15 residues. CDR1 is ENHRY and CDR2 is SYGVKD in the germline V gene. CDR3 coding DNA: TGTGCCATCAGTGCGGGACTAGCGGCCCGCTGGGAGCAGTACTTC. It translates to CAISAGLAARWEQYF.

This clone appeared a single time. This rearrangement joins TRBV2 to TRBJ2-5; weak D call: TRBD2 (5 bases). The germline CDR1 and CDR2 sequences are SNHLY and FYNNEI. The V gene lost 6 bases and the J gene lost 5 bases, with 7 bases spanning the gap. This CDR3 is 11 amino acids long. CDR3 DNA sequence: TGTGCCAGCAGGGACTTGGAGACCCAGTACTTC. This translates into CASRDLETQYF.

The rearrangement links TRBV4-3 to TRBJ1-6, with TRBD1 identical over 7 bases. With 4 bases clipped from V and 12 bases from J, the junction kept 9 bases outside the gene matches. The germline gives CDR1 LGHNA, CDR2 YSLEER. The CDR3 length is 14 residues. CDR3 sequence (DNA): TGCGCCAGCAGCCTTAGACAGGGCCACGAACCCCTCCACTTT. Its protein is CASSLRQGHEPLHF.

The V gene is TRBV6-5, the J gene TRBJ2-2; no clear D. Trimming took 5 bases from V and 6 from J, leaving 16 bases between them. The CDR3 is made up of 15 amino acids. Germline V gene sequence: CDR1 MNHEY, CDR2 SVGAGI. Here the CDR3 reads CASSITEESPGELFF. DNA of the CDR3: TGTGCCAGCAGTATCACCGAGGAATCCCCCGGGGAGCTGTTTTTT.

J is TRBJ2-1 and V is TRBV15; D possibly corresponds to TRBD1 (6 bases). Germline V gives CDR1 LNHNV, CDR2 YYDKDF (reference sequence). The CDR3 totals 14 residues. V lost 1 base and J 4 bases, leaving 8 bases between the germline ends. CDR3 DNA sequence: TGTGCCACCAGCAGAGCAGGGACATACAATGAGCAGTTCTTC. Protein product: CATSRAGTYNEQFF.

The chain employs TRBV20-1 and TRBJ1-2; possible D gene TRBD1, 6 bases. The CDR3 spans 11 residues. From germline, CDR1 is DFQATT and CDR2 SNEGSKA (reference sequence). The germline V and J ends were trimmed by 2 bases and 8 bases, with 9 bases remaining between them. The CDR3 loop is CSARQGSGYTF. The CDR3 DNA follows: TGCAGTGCTAGACAGGGGTCAGGCTACACCTTC.

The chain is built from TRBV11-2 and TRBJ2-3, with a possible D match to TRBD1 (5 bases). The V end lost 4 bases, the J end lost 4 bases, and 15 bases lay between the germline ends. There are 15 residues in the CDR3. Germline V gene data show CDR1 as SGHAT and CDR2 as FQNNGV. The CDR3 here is CASSSRQIIADTQYF. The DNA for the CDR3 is TGTGCCAGCAGCTCACGACAGATTATTGCAGATACGCAGTATTTT.

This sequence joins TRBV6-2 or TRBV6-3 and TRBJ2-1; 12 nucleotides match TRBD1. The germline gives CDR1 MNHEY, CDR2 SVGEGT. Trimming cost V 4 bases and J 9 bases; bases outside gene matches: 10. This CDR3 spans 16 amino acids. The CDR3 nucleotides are TGTGCCAGCAGTTCGTTCTCGGGACAGGGGGCTGGTGAGCAGTTCTTC. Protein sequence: CASSSFSGQGAGEQFF.